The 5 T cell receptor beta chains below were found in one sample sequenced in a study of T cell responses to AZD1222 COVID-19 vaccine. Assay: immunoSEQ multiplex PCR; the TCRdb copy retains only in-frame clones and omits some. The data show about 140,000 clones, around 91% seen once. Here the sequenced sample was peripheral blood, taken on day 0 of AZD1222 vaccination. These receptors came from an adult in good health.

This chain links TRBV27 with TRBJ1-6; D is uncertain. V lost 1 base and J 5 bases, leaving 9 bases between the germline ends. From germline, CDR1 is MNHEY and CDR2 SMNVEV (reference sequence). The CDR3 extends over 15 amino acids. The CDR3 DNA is TGTGCCAGCAGTTTATTCCCAGAAAATAATTCACCCCTCCACTTT. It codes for CASSLFPENNSPLHF.

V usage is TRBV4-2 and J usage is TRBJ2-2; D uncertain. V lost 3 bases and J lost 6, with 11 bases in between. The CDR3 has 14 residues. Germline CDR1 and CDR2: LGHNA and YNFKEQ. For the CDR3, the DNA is TGTGCCAGCAGCCAGCGACCGCTCGCCGGGGAGCTGTTTTTT. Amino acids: CASSQRPLAGELFF.

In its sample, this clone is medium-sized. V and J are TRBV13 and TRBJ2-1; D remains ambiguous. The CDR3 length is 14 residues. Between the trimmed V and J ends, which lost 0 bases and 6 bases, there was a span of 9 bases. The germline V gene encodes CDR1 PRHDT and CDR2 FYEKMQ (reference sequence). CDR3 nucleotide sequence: TGTGCCAGCAGCTTAGGTTATGCGTTCAATGAGCAGTTCTTC. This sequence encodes CASSLGYAFNEQFF.

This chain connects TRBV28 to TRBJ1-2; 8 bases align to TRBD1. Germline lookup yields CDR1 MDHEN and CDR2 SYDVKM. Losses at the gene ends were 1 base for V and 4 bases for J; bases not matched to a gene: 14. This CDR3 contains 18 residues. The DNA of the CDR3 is TGTGCCAGCAGTTTATCGCGGGGGACAGGAGAGAGGACCTATGGCTACACCTTC. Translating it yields CASSLSRGTGERTYGYTF.

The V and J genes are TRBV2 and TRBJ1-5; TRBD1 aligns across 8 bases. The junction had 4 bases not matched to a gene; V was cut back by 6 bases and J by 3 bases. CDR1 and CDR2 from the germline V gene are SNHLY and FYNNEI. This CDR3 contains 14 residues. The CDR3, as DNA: TGTGCCAGCAGCGGACAGGGCGCCAATCAGCCCCAGCATTTT. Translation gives CASSGQGANQPQHF.